The 5 T cell receptor beta chains reported below all come from one sample, sequenced in a study of T cell responses to AZD1222 COVID-19 vaccine. Produced via immunoSEQ multiplex PCR; TCRdb's table is partial and in-frame only. Here the sample spans over 95,000 clones, 80% to 90% being singletons. The sequencing used peripheral blood, collected on day 0 of AZD1222 vaccination. The receptor set was obtained from an adult in good health.

The V call is TRBV7-3, the J call TRBJ2-1, with a weak D call TRBD2 (6 bases). The CDR3 length is 13 residues. Germline CDR1 and CDR2: SGHTA and FQGTGA. V dropped 5 bases and J dropped 6 bases, with 11 bases sitting between them. CDR3 nucleotide sequence: TGTGCCAGCAGCCCGGGGGTGGGCAATGAGCAGTTCTTC. Encoded protein: CASSPGVGNEQFF.

The chain is built from TRBV28 and TRBJ1-4; no definite D call. V lost 3 bases and J lost 8, with 13 bases in between. The CDR3 is made up of 14 amino acids. Per germline, CDR1 MDHEN and CDR2 SYDVKM. CDR3 coding DNA: TGTGCCAGCAGTTTCCTGGGTGCCGGAGAAAAACTGTTTTTT. Encoded protein: CASSFLGAGEKLFF.

The chain couples TRBV10-3 to TRBJ2-1; unclear D gene. The CDR3 has 12 amino acids. Trimming took off 3 bases at V and 10 bases at J, with 10 bases between the two ends. CDR1 is ENHRY and CDR2 is SYGVKD in the germline V gene. The CDR3 loop reads CAISEVSIEQFF. For the CDR3, the DNA is TGTGCCATCAGTGAAGTTAGTATAGAGCAGTTCTTC.

V gene TRBV7-2 combines with J gene TRBJ2-1, with D possibly TRBD2 on 6 matching bases. V was trimmed by 4 bases and J by 4 bases, leaving 14 bases between them. Germline CDR1 reads SGHTA; CDR2 reads FQGNSA. This CDR3 is built from 15 residues. The CDR3 DNA follows: TGTGCCAGCAGCTCATACCCCGGGAGATACAATGAGCAGTTCTTC. It yields the protein CASSSYPGRYNEQFF.

The chain links TRBV10-3 to TRBJ2-2; 11 nucleotides agree with TRBD1. Per the germline V gene, CDR1 is ENHRY and CDR2 is SYGVKD. CDR3 length: 14 residues. Losses at the gene ends were 7 bases for V and 4 bases for J; bases not matched to a gene: 2. CDR3: CAIMGQGVTGELFF. The CDR3 DNA follows: TGTGCCATCATGGGACAGGGGGTCACCGGGGAGCTGTTTTTT.